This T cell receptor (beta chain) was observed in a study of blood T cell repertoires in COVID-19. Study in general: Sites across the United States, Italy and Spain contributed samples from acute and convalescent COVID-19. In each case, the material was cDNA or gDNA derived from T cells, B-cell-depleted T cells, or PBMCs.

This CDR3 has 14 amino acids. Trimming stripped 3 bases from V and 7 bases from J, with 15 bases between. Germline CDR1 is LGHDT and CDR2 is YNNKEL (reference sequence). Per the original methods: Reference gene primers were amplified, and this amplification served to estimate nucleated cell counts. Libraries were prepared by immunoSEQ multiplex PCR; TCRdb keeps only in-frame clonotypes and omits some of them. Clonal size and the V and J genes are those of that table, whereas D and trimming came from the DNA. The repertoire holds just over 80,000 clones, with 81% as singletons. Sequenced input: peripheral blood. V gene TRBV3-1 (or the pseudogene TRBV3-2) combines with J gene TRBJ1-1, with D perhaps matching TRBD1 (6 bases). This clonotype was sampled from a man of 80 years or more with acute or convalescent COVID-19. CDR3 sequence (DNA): TGTGCCAGCAGCCAGCCCGGTCCGGGACATGAAGCTTTCTTT. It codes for CASSQPGPGHEAFF.